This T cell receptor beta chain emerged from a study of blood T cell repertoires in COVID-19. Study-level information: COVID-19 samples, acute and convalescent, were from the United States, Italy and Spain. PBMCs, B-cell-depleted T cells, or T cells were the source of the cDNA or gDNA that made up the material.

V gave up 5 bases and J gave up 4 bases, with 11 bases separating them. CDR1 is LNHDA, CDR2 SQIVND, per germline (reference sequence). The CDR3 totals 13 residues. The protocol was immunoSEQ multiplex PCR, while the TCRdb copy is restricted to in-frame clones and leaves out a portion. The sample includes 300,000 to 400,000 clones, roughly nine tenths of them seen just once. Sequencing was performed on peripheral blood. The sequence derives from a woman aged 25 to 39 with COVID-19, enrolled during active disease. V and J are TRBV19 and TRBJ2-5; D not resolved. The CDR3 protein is CASSPTVGETQYF. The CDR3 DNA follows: TGTGCCAGTAGTCCCACAGTTGGAGAGACCCAGTACTTC.